This entry is about one T cell receptor beta chain. Other nucleotide sequences from this sample produce the same CDR3. This sample stems from a study of blood T cell repertoires in COVID-19. Study background: The samples span acute and convalescent COVID-19 from the United States, Italy and Spain. The analysed material was cDNA or gDNA that came from T cells, B-cell-depleted T cells, or PBMCs.

With V trimmed by 0 bases and J by 2 bases, 1 base remained unmatched. This CDR3 spans 15 amino acids. The V gene's germline CDR1 is SGDLS and CDR2 YYNGEE. Original data processing: Using reference gene primer amplification, nucleated cell counts were estimated. The table came from immunoSEQ multiplex PCR; TCRdb's copy has only in-frame clones and leaves some out. The V and J calls and clone size were taken over from that table, and D and trimming were inferred from the DNA. The sample carries around 230,000 clones, around four fifths recorded once. The receptor comes from a woman aged 40-49 years with active or convalescent COVID-19. What was sequenced was peripheral blood. This chain joins TRBV9 and TRBJ1-5; 8 bases align to TRBD1. The CDR3 protein is CASSVGGQGNQPQHF. CDR3 DNA: TGTGCCAGCAGCGTAGGGGGACAGGGCAATCAGCCCCAGCATTTT. The full variable domain, rest sourced from reference TRBV9 and TRBJ1-5, is DSGVTQTPKHLITATGQRVTLRCSPRSGDLSVYWYQQSLDQGLQFLIQYYNGEERAKGNILERFSAQQFPDLHSELNLSSLELGDSALYFCASSVGGQGNQPQHFGDGTRLSIL.